These T cell receptor beta chains were read from a single sample in a study of OX40 agonist ivuxolimab in advanced cancers. Libraries were prepared by immunoSEQ multiplex PCR; TCRdb keeps only in-frame clonotypes and omits some of them. The repertoire holds about 100,000 clones, with about four fifths as singletons. Sequenced here: CD4+ or CD8+ T cells sorted from blood, sampled in a trial of the OX40 agonist ivuxolimab. These receptors originate from an adult with an advanced solid tumor such as melanoma, head and neck, liver or kidney cancer. CDR3s include the opening cysteine and the closing phenylalanine or tryptophan. The D gene is left open where the match is weak. Size values are once, few and many counts, or a class for expanded clones, and some rows have none.

-,-,TRBV5-1,TRBJ2-3,TGCGCCAGCAGCTTCCCGTCGAGCACAGATACGCAGTATTTT,CASSFPSSTDTQYF
few,TRBD2,TRBV2,TRBJ2-3,TGTGCCAGCAGGGCTAGCGGGAGGGCCGGCACAGATACGCAGTATTTT,CASRASGRAGTDTQYF
-,TRBD1,TRBV10-3,TRBJ2-7,TGTGCCATCAGCGGGACAGGGGGCCGCTACGAGCAGTACTTC,CAISGTGGRYEQYF
-,-,TRBV5-6,TRBJ1-3,TGTGCCAGCAGCTTTACAGCCCTCTCTGGAAACACCATATATTTT,CASSFTALSGNTIYF
-,-,TRBV7-2,TRBJ1-1,TGTGCCAGCAGCCCCGACAGGAAAGCTTTCTTT,CASSPDRKAFF
few,-,TRBV6-1,TRBJ1-5,TGTGCCAGCAGTGAACGGGCAGGGCGGCAGCCCCAGCATTTT,CASSERAGRQPQHF
-,TRBD1,TRBV7-9,TRBJ1-1,TGTGCCAGCAGCTTAATAGGAGGGACAGGGGGCACTGAAGCTTTCTTT,CASSLIGGTGGTEAFF
-,-,TRBV7-9,TRBJ2-7,TGTGCCAGCAGCTCCCTGGGACCGCGGGGTTTGGGGGGGCAGTACTTC,CASSSLGPRGLGGQYF
-,TRBD1,TRBV5-1,TRBJ1-1,TGCGCCAGCAGCTCTCAGGGACAGGGAATGAACACTGAAGCTTTCTTT,CASSSQGQGMNTEAFF
-,-,TRBV2,TRBJ2-7,TGTGCCAGCAGTGGGGGTAGCCCCTACGAGCAGTACTTC,CASSGGSPYEQYF
-,-,TRBV7-9,TRBJ2-7,TGTGCCAGCAGCTCGACAGTTTCCTACGAGCAGTACTTC,CASSSTVSYEQYF
once,TRBD1,TRBV6-1,TRBJ1-5,TGTGCCAGCAGGACAGGGATGAGCAATCAGCCCCAGCATTTT,CASRTGMSNQPQHF
-,-,TRBV30,TRBJ1-1,TGTGCCTGGAGTTTACAGATTAACACTGAAGCTTTCTTT,CAWSLQINTEAFF
once,TRBD1,TRBV15,TRBJ2-5,TGTGCCACCAGCCCCCCCGATGGGACAGGGGTTGTAGGGGAGACCCAGTACTTC,CATSPPDGTGVVGETQYF
-,-,TRBV10-3,TRBJ2-1,TGTGCCGCGAGTGAGGGAGCGACCTACAATGAGCAGTTCTTC,CAASEGATYNEQFF